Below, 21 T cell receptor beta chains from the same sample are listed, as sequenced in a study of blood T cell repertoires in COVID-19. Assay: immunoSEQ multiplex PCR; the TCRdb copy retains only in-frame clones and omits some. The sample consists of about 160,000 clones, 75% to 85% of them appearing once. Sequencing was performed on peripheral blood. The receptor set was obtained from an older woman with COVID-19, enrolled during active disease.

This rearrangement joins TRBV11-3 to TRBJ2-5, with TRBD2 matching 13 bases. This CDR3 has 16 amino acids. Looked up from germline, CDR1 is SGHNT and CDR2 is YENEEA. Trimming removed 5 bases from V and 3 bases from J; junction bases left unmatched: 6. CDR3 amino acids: CASSPGTSGIEETQYF. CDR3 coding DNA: TGTGCCAGCAGCCCGGGGACTAGCGGGATAGAAGAGACCCAGTACTTC.

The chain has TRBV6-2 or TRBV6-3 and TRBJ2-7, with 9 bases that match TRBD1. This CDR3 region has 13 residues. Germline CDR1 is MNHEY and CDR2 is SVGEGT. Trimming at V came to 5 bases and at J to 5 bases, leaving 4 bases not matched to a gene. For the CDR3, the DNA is TGTGCCAGCAGTACCGGGACAGGGAACGAGCAGTACTTC. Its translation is CASSTGTGNEQYF.

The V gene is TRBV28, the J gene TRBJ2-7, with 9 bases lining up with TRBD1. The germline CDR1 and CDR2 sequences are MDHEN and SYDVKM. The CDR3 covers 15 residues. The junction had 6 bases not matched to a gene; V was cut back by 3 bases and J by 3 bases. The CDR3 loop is CASSFQGQGLYEQYF. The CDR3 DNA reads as TGTGCCAGCAGTTTCCAGGGACAGGGACTCTACGAGCAGTACTTC. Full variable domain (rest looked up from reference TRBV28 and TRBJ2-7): DVKVTQSSRYLVKRTGEKVFLECVQDMDHENMFWYRQDPGLGLRLIYFSYDVKMKEKGDIPEGYSVSREKKERFSLILESASTNQTSMYLCASSFQGQGLYEQYFGPGTRLTVT.

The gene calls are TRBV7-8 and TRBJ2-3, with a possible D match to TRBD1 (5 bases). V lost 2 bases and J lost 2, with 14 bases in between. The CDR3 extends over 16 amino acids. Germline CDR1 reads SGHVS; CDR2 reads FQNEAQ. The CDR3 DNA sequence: TGTGCCAGCAGCTTAAATGCTAGGGGAAACACAGATACGCAGTATTTT. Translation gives CASSLNARGNTDTQYF. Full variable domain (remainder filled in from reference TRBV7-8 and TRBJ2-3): GAGVSQSPRYKVAKRGQDVALRCDPISGHVSLFWYQQALGQGPEFLTYFQNEAQLDKSGLPSDRFFAERPEGSVSTLKIQRTQQEDSAVYLCASSLNARGNTDTQYFGPGTRLTVL.

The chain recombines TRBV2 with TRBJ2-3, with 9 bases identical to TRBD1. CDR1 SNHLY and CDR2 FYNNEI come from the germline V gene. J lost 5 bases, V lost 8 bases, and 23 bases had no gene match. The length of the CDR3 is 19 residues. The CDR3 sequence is CASLLNRGLARKTGDTQYF. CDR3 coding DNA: TGTGCCAGCCTCCTCAACAGGGGGCTTGCACGAAAAACCGGAGATACGCAGTATTTT.

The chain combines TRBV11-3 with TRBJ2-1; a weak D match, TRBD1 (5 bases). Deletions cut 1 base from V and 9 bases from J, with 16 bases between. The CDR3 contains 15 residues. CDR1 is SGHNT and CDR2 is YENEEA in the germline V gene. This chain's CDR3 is CASSLGHRLAPEQFF. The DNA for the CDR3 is TGTGCCAGCAGCTTAGGTCACAGGCTTGCCCCTGAGCAGTTCTTC.

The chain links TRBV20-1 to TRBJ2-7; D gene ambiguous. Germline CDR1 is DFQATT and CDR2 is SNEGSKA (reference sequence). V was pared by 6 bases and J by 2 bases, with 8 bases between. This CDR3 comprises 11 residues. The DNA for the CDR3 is TGCAGTGCGGGCCTTACCTACGAGCAGTACTTC. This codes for CSAGLTYEQYF.

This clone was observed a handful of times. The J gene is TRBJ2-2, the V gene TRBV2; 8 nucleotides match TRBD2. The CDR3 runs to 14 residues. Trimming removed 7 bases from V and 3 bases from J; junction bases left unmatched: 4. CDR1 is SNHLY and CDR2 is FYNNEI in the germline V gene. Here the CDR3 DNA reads TGTGCCAGCACGGGAGCGGGAGACACCGGGGAGCTGTTTTTT. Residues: CASTGAGDTGELFF.

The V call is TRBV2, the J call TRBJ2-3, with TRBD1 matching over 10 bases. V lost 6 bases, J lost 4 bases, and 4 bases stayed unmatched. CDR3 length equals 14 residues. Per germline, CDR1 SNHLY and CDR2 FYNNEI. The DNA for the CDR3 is TGTGCCAGCAGACCGGGACAGGGGTCAGATACGCAGTATTTT. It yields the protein CASRPGQGSDTQYF.

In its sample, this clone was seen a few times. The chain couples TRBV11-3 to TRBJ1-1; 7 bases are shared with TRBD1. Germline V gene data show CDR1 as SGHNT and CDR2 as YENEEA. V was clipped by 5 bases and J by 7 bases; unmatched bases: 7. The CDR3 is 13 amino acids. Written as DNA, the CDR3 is TGTGCCAGCAGCCCCCGGGACAGCCTTGAAGCTTTCTTT. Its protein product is CASSPRDSLEAFF.

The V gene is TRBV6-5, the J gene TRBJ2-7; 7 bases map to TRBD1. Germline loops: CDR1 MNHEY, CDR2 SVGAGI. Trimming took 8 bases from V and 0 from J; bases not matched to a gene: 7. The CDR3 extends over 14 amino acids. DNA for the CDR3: TGTGCCAGCGGGGGACAGCTTCACTCCTACGAGCAGTACTTC. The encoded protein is CASGGQLHSYEQYF.

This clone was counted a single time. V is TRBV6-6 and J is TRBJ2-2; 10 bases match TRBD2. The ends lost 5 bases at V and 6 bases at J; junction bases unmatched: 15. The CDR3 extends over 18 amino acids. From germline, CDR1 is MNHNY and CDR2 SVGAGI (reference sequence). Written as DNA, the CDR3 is TGTGCCAGCAGTCGGGGGACGCTCGGACTAGCGGAGTCCGGGGAGCTGTTTTTT. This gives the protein CASSRGTLGLAESGELFF.

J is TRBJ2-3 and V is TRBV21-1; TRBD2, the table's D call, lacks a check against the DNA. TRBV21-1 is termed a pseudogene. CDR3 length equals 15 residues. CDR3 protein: CASSNSGGATDTQYF. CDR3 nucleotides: TGTGCCAGCAGCAATTCCGGGGGAGCCACAGATACGCAGTATTTT.

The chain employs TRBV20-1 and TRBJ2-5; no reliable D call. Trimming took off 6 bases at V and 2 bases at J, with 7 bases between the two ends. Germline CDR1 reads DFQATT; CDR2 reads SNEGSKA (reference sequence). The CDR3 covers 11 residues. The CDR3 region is CSAYSQETQYF. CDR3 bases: TGCAGTGCCTACTCGCAAGAGACCCAGTACTTC.

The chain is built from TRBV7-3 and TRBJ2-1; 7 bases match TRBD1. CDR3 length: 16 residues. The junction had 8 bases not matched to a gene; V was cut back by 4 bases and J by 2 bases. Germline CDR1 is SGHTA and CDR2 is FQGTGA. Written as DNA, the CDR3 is TGTGCCAGCAGCTCCCTCGACAGGGCACCCTACAATGAGCAGTTCTTC. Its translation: CASSSLDRAPYNEQFF.

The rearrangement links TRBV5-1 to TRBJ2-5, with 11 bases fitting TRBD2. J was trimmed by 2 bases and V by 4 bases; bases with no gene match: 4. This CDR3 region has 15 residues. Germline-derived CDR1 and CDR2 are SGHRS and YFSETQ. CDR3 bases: TGCGCCAGCAGCCCCAGGACTAGCGGGCAAGAGACCCAGTACTTC. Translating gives CASSPRTSGQETQYF. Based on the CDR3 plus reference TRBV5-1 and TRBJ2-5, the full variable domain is KAGVTQTPRYLIKTRGQQVTLSCSPISGHRSVSWYQQTPGQGLQFLFEYFSETQRNKGNFPGRFSGRQFSNSRSEMNVSTLELGDSALYLCASSPRTSGQETQYFGPGTRLLVL.

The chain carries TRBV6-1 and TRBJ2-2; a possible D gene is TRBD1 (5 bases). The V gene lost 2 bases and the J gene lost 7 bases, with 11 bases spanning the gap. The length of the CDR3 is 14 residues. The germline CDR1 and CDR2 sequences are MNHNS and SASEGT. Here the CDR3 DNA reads TGTGCCAGCAGTGAAATAGGGGATGTCGGGGAGCTGTTTTTT. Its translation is CASSEIGDVGELFF.

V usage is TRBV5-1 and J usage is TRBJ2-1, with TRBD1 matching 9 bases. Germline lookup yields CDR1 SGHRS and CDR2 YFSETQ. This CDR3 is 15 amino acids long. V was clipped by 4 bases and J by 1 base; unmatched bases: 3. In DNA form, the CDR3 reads TGCGCCAGCAGCCAAGGACAGGGGTCCTACAATGAGCAGTTCTTC. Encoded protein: CASSQGQGSYNEQFF.

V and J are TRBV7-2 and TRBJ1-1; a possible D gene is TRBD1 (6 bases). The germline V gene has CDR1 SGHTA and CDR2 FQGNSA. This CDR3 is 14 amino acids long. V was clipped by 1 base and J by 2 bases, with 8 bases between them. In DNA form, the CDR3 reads TGTGCCAGCAGCTTAGTGGGACAAAACACTGAAGCTTTCTTT. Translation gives CASSLVGQNTEAFF.

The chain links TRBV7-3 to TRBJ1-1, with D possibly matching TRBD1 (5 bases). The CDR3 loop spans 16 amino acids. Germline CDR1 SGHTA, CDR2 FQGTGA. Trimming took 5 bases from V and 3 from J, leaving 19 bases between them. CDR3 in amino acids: CASSPQGQGQYTEAFF. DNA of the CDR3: TGTGCCAGCAGCCCTCAGGGTCAGGGTCAGTACACTGAAGCTTTCTTT.

The CDR3 spells CASKLTRGGGYEQYF. CDR3 bases: TGTGCCAGCAAACTAACTCGAGGGGGGGGATACGAGCAGTACTTC. The J gene is TRBJ2-7, the V gene TRBV28; D is possibly TRBD2 (7 bases). V was cut by 7 bases and J by 4 bases, with 20 bases left in between. The CDR3 covers 15 residues. From germline, CDR1 is MDHEN and CDR2 SYDVKM.